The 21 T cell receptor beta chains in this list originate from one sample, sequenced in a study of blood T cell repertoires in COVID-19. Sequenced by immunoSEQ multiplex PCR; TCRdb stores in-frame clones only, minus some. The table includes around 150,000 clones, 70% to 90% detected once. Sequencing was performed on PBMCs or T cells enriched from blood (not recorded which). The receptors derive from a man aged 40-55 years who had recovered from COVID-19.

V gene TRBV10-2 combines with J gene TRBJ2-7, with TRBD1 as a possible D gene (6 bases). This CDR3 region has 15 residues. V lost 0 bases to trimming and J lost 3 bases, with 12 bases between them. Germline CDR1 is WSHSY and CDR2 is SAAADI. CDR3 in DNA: TGCGCCAGCAGTGAGTCACAGGGAGCCGGCTACGAGCAGTACTTC. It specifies CASSESQGAGYEQYF.

The CDR3 here is CAWLTGGKNEKLFF. In DNA, the CDR3 is TGTGCCTGGTTAACAGGGGGCAAGAATGAAAAACTGTTTTTT. V is TRBV30 and J is TRBJ1-4, with 9 bases fitting TRBD1. V lost 5 bases to trimming and J lost 5 bases; unmatched junction nucleotides: 6. CDR3 size: 14 residues. Per the germline V gene, CDR1 is GTSNPN and CDR2 is SVGIG (reference sequence).

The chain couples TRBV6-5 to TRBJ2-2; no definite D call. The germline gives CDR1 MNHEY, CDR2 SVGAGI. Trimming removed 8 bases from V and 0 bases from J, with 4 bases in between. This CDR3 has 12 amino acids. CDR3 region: CASSTNTGELFF. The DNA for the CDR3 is TGTGCCAGCTCCACGAACACCGGGGAGCTGTTTTTT.

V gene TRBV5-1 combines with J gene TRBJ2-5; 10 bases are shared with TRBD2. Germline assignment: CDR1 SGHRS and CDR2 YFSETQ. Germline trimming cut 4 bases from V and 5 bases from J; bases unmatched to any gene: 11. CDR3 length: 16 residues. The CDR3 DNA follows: TGCGCCAGCAGCCCAGGACTAGCGGACGGTCGGGAGACCCAGTACTTC. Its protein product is CASSPGLADGRETQYF.

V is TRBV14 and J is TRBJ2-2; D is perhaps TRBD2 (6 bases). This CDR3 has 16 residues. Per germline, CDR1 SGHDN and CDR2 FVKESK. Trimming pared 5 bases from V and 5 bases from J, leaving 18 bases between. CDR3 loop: CASSDHTLGRTGELFF. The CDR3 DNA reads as TGTGCCAGCAGCGATCATACCCTCGGGAGAACCGGGGAGCTGTTTTTT.

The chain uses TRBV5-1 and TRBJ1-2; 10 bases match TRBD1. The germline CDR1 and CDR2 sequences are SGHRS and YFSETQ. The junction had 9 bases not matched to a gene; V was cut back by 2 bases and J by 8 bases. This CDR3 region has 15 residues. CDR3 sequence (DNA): TGCGCCAGCAGCTTCCAGGGACAGGGGCTACAAGGCTACACCTTC. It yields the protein CASSFQGQGLQGYTF.

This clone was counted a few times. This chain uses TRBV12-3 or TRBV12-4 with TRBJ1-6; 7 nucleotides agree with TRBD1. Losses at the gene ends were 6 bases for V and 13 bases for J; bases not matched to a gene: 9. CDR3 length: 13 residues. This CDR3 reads CASSPSTGSPLHF. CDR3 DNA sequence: TGTGCCAGCAGCCCATCGACAGGGAGCCCCCTCCACTTT.

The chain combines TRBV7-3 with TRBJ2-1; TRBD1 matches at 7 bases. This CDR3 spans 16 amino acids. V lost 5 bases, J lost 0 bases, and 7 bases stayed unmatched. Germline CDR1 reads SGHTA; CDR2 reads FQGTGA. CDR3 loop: CASSLQGSSSYNEQFF. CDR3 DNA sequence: TGTGCCAGCAGCCTACAGGGGTCAAGCTCCTACAATGAGCAGTTCTTC.

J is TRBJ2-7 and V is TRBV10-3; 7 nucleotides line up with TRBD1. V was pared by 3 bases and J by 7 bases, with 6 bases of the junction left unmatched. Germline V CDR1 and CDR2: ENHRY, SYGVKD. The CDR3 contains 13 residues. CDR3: CAISEGGPWEQYV. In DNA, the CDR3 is TGTGCCATCAGTGAAGGGGGCCCCTGGGAGCAGTACGTC.

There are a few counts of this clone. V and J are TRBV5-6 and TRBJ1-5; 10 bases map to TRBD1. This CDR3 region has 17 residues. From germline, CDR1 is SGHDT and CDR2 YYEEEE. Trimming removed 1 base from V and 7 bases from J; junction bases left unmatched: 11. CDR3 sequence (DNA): TGTGCCAGCAGCTTGACGGGACAGGGGACCACACGGCAGCCCCAGCATTTT. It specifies CASSLTGQGTTRQPQHF.

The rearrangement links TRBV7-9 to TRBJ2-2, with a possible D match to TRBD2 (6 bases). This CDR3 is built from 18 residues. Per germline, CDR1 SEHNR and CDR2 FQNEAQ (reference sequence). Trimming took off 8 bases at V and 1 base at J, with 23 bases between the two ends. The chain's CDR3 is CASRYPVSGLENTGELFF. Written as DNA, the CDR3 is TGTGCCAGCCGCTATCCTGTTTCGGGACTTGAGAACACCGGGGAGCTGTTTTTT.

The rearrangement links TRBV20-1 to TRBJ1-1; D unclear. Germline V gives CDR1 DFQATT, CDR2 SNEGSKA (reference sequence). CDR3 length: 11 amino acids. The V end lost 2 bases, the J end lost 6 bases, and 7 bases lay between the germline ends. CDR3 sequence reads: CSARSLAEAFF. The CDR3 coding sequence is TGCAGTGCTAGATCACTCGCTGAAGCTTTCTTT.

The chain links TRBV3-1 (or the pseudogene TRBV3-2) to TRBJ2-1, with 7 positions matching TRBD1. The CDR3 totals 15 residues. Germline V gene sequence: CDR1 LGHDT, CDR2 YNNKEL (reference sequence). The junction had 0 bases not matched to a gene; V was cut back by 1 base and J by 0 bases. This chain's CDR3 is CASSQGDSSYNEQFF. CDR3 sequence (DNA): TGTGCCAGCAGCCAAGGGGACAGCTCCTACAATGAGCAGTTCTTC.

DNA of the CDR3: TGTGCCACCAGTGACCAGACTAGCGGGGGGGCCGGGGAGACCCAGTACTTC. Translation gives CATSDQTSGGAGETQYF. This chain connects TRBV24-1 to TRBJ2-5; TRBD2 aligns across 14 bases. Germline-derived CDR1 and CDR2 are KGHDR and SFDVKD. The trim removed 4 bases at V and 5 bases at J, leaving 8 bases unmatched. This CDR3 is 17 amino acids long.

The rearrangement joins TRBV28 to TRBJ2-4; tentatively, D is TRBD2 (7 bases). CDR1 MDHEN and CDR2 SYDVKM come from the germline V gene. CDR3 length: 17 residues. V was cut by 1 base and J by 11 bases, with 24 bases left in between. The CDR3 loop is CASSLFASSRGGAVQYF. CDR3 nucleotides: TGTGCCAGCAGTTTATTCGCTTCCTCTAGGGGGGGGGCCGTTCAGTACTTC.

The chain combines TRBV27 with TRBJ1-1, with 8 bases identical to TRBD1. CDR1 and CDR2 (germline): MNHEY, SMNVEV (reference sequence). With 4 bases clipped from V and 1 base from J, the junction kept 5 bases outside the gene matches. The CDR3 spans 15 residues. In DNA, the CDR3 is TGTGCCAGCAGTTCGTACGGGACAGGGAACACTGAAGCTTTCTTT. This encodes CASSSYGTGNTEAFF.

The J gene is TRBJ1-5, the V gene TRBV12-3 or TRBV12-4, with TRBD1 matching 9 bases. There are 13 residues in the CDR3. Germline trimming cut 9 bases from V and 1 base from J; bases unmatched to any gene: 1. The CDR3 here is CASGTGSNQPQHF. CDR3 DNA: TGTGCCAGTGGGACAGGGAGCAATCAGCCCCAGCATTTT.

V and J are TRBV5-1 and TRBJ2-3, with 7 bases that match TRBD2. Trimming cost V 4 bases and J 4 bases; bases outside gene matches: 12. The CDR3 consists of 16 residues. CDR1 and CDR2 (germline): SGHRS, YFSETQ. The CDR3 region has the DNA TGCGCCAGCAGCCGATCGGGGGGAAGTTTGTCAGATACGCAGTATTTT. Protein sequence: CASSRSGGSLSDTQYF.

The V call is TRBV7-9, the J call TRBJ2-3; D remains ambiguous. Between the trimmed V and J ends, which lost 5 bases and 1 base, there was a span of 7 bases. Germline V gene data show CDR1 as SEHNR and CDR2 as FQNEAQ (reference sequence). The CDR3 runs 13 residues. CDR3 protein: CASSRTGTDTQYF. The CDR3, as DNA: TGTGCCAGCAGCCGTACAGGCACAGATACGCAGTATTTT.

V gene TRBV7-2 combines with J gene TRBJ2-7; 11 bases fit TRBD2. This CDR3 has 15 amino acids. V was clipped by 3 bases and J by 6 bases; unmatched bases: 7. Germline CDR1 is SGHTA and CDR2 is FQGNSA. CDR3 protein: CASSLTSGIPLEQYF. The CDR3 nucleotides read TGTGCCAGCAGCTTGACTAGCGGGATCCCCCTCGAGCAGTACTTC. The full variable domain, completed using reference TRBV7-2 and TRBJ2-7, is GAGVSQSPSNKVTEKGKDVELRCDPISGHTALYWYRQSLGQGLEFLIYFQGNSAPDKSGLPSDRFSAERTGGSVSTLTIQRTQQEDSAVYLCASSLTSGIPLEQYFGPGTRLTVT.

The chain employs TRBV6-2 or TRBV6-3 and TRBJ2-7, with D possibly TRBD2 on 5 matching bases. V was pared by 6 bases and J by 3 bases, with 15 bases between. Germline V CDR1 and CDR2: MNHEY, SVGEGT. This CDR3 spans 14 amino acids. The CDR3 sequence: CASSSDPGSYEQYV. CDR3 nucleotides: TGTGCCAGCAGCTCTGATCCGGGGAGCTACGAGCAGTACGTC.